This T cell receptor beta chain was sequenced during a study of beta chain features in type 1 diabetes. Investigators reverse transcribed all isolated RNA, so they sequenced expressed TCRB transcripts. Naive, central memory and regulatory T cell samples came to a mean of about 4 million reads. The method was immunoSEQ multiplex PCR; TCRdb's version includes in-frame clones alone and lacks a portion of them. The sample shows fewer than 400,000 clones, approximately 10% of them seen only once. Trimming removed 4 bases from V and 5 bases from J, with 13 bases in between. Germline V gene lookup returns CDR1 SNHLY and CDR2 FYNNEI. The CDR3 has 14 residues. Blood was collected once per donor into heparin, averaging around 120 mL. Study outcomes and limitations: TCRB CDR3 length was moderately but significantly reduced in all four CD4+ subsets of Type 1 diabetes patients. For patients, the naive, central memory and Treg TCRB repertoires appeared more alike than for healthy donors.

This clone was seen only a few times. Antigen: not known. Input material: central memory CD4+ T cells from blood. The chain has TRBV2 and TRBJ2-3; perhaps TRBD2 as D (5 bases). The sequence came from a man younger than 45 with type 1 diabetes. CDR3 coding DNA: TGTGCCAGCAGTGCTACCAGGAGCGGAGATACGCAGTATTTT. As protein: CASSATRSGDTQYF.